The 11 T cell receptor beta chains below all came from one sample that was sequenced in a study of blood T cell repertoires in COVID-19. Measured with immunoSEQ multiplex PCR; TCRdb has only the in-frame clones, and not every one. The table lists over 120,000 clones, roughly nine tenths of them singletons. The specimen sequenced was peripheral blood. All receptors come from a human donor in a cohort sampled during active COVID-19.

The chain has TRBV19 and TRBJ2-5; 7 nucleotides align to TRBD1. The CDR3 is 15 amino acids. CDR1 and CDR2 (germline): LNHDA, SQIVND (reference sequence). With V trimmed by 5 bases and J by 5 bases, 11 bases remained unmatched. CDR3 DNA: TGTGCCAGTAGTTCCCACAGGGGCGACGGGGAGACCCAGTACTTC. It is translated as CASSSHRGDGETQYF.

The gene calls are TRBV5-1 and TRBJ1-5; D gene uncertain. Germline-derived CDR1 and CDR2 are SGHRS and YFSETQ. V was trimmed by 0 bases and J by 0 bases, leaving 7 bases between them. The CDR3 has 15 residues. The CDR3 reads CASSLAGLSNQPQHF. CDR3 nucleotide sequence: TGCGCCAGCAGCTTGGCAGGCCTTAGCAATCAGCCCCAGCATTTT.

The rearrangement uses TRBV9 and TRBJ2-1; 9 bases are a match to TRBD2. This CDR3 has 15 amino acids. Germline CDR1 is SGDLS and CDR2 is YYNGEE. V shed 3 bases, J shed 2 bases, and the junction held 3 bases outside the gene matches. The CDR3 region has the DNA TGTGCCAGCAGCGATAGCGGGGGCCCCTACAATGAGCAGTTCTTC. Its translation is CASSDSGGPYNEQFF.

V usage is TRBV14 and J usage is TRBJ1-2; 9 nucleotides line up with TRBD1. This CDR3 is 14 amino acids long. V trimming: 3 bases; J trimming: 5 bases; junction bases outside the gene matches: 4. Germline lookup yields CDR1 SGHDN and CDR2 FVKESK. Here the CDR3 reads CASSQDRGHYGYTF. CDR3 in DNA: TGTGCCAGCAGCCAGGACAGGGGCCATTATGGCTACACCTTC.

This clone was seen a few times. This rearrangement joins TRBV19 to TRBJ1-6; perhaps TRBD1 as D (6 bases). The CDR3 is made up of 15 amino acids. CDR1 LNHDA and CDR2 SQIVND come from the germline V gene (reference sequence). V lost 4 bases and J 6 bases, leaving 13 bases between the germline ends. CDR3 nucleotide sequence: TGTGCCAGTAGTACGTTCAGGGGTGGTAATTCACCCCTCCACTTT. Its translation: CASSTFRGGNSPLHF.

V is TRBV2 and J is TRBJ2-7, with 8 positions matching TRBD1. Trimming took 8 bases from V and 0 from J; bases not matched to a gene: 9. Germline assignment: CDR1 SNHLY and CDR2 FYNNEI. The CDR3 sequence is 15 residues long. CDR3 in amino acids: CASAIGQGVSYEQYF. CDR3 sequence (DNA): TGTGCCAGCGCCATCGGACAGGGCGTCTCCTACGAGCAGTACTTC.

V is TRBV3-1 (or the pseudogene TRBV3-2) and J is TRBJ1-1; 7 nucleotides align to TRBD1. Trimming removed 6 bases from V and 4 bases from J; junction bases left unmatched: 8. Germline CDR1 LGHDT, CDR2 YNNKEL (reference sequence). This CDR3 has 14 amino acids. CDR3 sequence: CASSKEGAGTEAFF. The CDR3 region has the DNA TGTGCCAGCAGTAAGGAGGGGGCTGGCACTGAAGCTTTCTTT.

The chain uses TRBV18 and TRBJ2-1; possibly TRBD2 for D (5 bases). Trimming removed 2 bases at V and 5 bases at J, with 10 bases between. The CDR3 extends over 14 amino acids. Germline CDR1 is KGHSH and CDR2 is LQKENI. The CDR3 region has the DNA TGTGCCAGCTCACCAGGAGGCCGGGACAATGAGCAGTTCTTC. It translates to CASSPGGRDNEQFF.

The V and J genes are TRBV5-6 and TRBJ1-5; D may be TRBD1 (6 bases). CDR1 SGHDT and CDR2 YYEEEE come from the germline V gene. This CDR3 comprises 14 residues. V was trimmed by 4 bases and J by 4 bases, leaving 12 bases between them. Written as DNA, the CDR3 is TGTGCCAGCAGCCGGAGGGGGGGTAATCAGCCCCAGCATTTT. Residues: CASSRRGGNQPQHF.

V usage is TRBV2 and J usage is TRBJ1-4, with a tentative D call TRBD1 (5 bases). V lost 4 bases and J lost 6, with 12 bases in between. The germline CDR1 and CDR2 sequences are SNHLY and FYNNEI. The CDR3 is made up of 14 amino acids. CDR3 in DNA: TGTGCCAGCAGTGCGCAGGGAGGGGATGAAAAACTGTTTTTT. Its translation: CASSAQGGDEKLFF.

The genes are TRBV9 and TRBJ2-5; weak D call: TRBD2 (5 bases). V lost 0 bases to trimming and J lost 1 base, with 7 bases between them. CDR3 length equals 14 residues. Germline CDR1 is SGDLS and CDR2 is YYNGEE. CDR3 coding DNA: TGTGCCAGCAGCGTAGGCACTAGCCAAGAGACCCAGTACTTC. Protein product: CASSVGTSQETQYF.